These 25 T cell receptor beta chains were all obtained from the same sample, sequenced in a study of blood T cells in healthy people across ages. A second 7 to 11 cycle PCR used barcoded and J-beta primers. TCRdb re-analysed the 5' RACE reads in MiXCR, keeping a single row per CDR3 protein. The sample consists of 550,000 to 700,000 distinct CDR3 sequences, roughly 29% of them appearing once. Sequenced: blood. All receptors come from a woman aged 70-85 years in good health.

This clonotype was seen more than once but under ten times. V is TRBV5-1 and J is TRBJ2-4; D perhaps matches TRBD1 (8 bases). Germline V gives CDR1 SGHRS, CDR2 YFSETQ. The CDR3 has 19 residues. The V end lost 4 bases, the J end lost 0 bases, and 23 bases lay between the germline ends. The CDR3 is CASSPQGGTGNLAKNIQYF. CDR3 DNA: TGCGCCAGCAGCCCCCAGGGGGGGACAGGAAACCTAGCCAAAAACATTCAGTACTTC. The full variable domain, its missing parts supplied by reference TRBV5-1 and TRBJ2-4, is KAGVTQTPRYLIKTRGQQVTLSCSPISGHRSVSWYQQTPGQGLQFLFEYFSETQRNKGNFPGRFSGRQFSNSRSEMNVSTLELGDSALYLCASSPQGGTGNLAKNIQYFGAGTRLSVL.

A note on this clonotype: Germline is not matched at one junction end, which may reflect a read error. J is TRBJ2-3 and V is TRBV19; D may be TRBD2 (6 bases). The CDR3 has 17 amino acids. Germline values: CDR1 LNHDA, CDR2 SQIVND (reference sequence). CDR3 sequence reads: CANSIRTKTMRGDTQYF. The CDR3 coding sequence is TGTGCCAATAGTATCCGGACTAAAACGATGCGGGGAGATACGCAGTATTTT.

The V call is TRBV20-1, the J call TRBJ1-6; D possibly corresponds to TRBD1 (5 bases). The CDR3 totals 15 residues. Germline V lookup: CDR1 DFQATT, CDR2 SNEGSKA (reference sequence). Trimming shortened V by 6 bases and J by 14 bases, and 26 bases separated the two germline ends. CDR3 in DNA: TGCAGTGCCCTTCCCCTCGGGACCGAAAATAGATCCCTCCACTTT. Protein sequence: CSALPLGTENRSLHF.

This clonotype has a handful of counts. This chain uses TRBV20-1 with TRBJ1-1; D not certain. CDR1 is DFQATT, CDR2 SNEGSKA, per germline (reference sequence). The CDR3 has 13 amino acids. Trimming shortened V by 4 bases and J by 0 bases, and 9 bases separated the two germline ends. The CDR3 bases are TGCAGTGCTATCTACGCCATGAACACTGAAGCTTTCTTT. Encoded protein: CSAIYAMNTEAFF.

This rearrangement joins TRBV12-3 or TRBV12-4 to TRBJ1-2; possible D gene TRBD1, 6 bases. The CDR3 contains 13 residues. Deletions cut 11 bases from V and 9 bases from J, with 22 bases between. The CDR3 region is CACSGTGRIRYTF. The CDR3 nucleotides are TGTGCCTGCTCAGGAACAGGGAGAATTCGCTACACCTTC.

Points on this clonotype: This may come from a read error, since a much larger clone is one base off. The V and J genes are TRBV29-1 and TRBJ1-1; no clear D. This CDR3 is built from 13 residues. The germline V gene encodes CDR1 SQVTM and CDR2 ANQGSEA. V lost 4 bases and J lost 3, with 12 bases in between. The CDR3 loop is CSVGAQAYTEAFF. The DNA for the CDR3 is TGCAGCGTTGGAGCTCAGGCCTACACTGAAGCTTTCTTT.

In DNA, the CDR3 is TGCAGCGGGCTCGGACAGAACACTGAAGCTTTCTTT. Residues: CSGLGQNTEAFF. This sequence joins TRBV29-1 and TRBJ1-1; possible D gene TRBD1, 5 bases. Germline V gene sequence: CDR1 SQVTM, CDR2 ANQGSEA. V was trimmed by 7 bases and J by 1 base, leaving 10 bases between them. CDR3 size: 12 residues.

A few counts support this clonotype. CDR3 sequence: CSARDDTEAFF. The CDR3 bases are TGCAGTGCTAGAGACGACACTGAAGCTTTCTTT. The rearrangement joins TRBV20-1 to TRBJ1-1; D remains ambiguous. The germline V and J ends were trimmed by 0 bases and 3 bases, with 2 bases remaining between them. The CDR3 totals 11 residues. The germline V gene has CDR1 DFQATT and CDR2 SNEGSKA (reference sequence).

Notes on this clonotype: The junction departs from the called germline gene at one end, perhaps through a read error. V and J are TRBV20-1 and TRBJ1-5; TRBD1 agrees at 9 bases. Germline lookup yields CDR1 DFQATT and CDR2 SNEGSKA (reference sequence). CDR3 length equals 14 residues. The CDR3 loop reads CSARSGQGGQPRHF. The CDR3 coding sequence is TGCAGTGCGAGGTCGGGACAGGGCGGTCAGCCCCGGCATTTT.

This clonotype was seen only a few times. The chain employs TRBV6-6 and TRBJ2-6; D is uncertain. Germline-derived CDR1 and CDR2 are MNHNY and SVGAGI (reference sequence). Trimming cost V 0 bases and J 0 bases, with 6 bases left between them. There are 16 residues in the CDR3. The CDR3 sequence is CASSYSGASGANVLTF. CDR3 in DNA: TGTGCCAGCAGTTACTCGGGTGCCTCTGGGGCCAACGTCCTGACTTTC.

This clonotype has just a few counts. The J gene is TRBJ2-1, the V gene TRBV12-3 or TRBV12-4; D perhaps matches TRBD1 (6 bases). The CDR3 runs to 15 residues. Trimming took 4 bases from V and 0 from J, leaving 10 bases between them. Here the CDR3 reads CASSYQGSSYNEQFF. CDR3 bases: TGTGCCAGCAGTTATCAGGGGAGCTCCTACAATGAGCAGTTCTTC.

The CDR3 spells CASSGTNSYEQYF. The CDR3 nucleotides are TGTGCCAGTTCCGGGACTAATTCCTACGAGCAGTACTTC. The chain couples TRBV12-3 or TRBV12-4 to TRBJ2-7; the match to TRBD2 covers 7 bases. This CDR3 spans 13 amino acids. V was clipped by 9 bases and J by 1 base; unmatched bases: 6.

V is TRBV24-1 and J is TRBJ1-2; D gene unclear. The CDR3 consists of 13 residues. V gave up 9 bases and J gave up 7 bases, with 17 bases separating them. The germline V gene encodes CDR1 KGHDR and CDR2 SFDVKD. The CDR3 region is CATYSTRTGGYTF. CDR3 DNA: TGTGCCACCTACTCGACCAGAACTGGTGGCTACACCTTC.

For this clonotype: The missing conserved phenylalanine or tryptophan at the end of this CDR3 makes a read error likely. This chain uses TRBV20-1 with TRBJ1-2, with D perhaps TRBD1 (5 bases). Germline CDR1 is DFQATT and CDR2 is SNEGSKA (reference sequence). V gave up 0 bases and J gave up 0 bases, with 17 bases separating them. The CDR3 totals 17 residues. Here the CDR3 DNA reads TGCAGTGCTAGAGACCCCGGGACTACCCAAGCTAACTATGGCTACACCCTC. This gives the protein CSARDPGTTQANYGYTL.

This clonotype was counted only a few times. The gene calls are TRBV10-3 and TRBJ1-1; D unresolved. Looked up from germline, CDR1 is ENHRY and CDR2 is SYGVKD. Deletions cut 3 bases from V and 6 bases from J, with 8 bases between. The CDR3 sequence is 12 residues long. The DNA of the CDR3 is TGTGCCATCAGTGACGGGAGCCCTGAAGCTTTCTTT. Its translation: CAISDGSPEAFF.

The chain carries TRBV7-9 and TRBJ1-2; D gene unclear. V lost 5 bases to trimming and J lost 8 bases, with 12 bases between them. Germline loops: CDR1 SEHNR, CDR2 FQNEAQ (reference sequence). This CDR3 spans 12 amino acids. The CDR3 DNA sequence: TGTGCCAGCAGCAAAAGGAGTAGAGGCTACACCTTC. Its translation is CASSKRSRGYTF.

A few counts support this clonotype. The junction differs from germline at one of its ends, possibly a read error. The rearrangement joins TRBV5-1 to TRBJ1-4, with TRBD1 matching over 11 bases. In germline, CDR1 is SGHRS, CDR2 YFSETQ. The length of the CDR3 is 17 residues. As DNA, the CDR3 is TGCACCAGCAGCATCAGGACAGGGGGCGGTAACAAGGAAAAACTGTTTTTT. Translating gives CTSSIRTGGGNKEKLFF. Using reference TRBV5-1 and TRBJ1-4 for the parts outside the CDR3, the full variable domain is KAGVTQTPRYLIKTRGQQVTLSCSPISGHRSVSWYQQTPGQGLQFLFEYFSETQRNKGNFPGRFSGRQFSNSRSEMNVSTLELGDSALYLCTSSIRTGGGNKEKLFFGSGTQLSVL.

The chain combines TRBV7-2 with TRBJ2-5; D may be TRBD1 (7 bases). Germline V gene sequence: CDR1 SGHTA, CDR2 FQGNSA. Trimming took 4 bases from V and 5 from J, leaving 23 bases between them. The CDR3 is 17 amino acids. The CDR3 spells CASSSRTSTGTRETQYF. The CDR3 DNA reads TGTGCCAGCAGCTCCCGGACCTCGACAGGGACTCGGGAGACCCAGTACTTC.

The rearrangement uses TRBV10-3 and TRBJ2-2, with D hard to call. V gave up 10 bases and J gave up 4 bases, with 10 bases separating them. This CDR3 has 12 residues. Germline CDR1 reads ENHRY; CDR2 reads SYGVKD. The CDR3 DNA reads TGTGCCACCAGAAACTCCACCGGGGAGCTGTTTTTT. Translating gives CATRNSTGELFF.

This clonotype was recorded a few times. The chain's CDR3 is CAISDMKGGDSYYEQYF. CDR3 in DNA: TGTGCCATCAGTGATATGAAGGGGGGGGACAGTTACTACGAGCAGTACTTC. The genes are TRBV10-3 and TRBJ2-7; D is perhaps TRBD1 or TRBD2 (7 bases each). The CDR3 extends over 17 amino acids. With 3 bases removed from V and 3 bases from J, the gap between germline ends came to 21 bases. The V gene's germline CDR1 is ENHRY and CDR2 SYGVKD.

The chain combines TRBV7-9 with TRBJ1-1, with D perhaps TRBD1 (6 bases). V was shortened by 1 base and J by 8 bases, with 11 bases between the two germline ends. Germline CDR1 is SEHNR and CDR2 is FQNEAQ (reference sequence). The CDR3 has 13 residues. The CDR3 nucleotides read TGTGCCAGCAGCTTAGGGGGGGACATAGAAGCTTTCTTT. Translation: CASSLGGDIEAFF.

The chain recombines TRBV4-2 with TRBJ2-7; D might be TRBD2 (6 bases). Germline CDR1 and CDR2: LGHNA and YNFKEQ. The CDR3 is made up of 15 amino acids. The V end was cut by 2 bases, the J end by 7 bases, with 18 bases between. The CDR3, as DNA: TGTGCCAGCAGCCAAAAGGAGGGTAATTCGCGGGAGCAGTACTTC. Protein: CASSQKEGNSREQYF.

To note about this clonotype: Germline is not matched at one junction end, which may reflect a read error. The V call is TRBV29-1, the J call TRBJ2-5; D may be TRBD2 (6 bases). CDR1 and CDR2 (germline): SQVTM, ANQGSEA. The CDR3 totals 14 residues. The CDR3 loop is CNVGRRGSGETQYF. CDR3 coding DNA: TGCAACGTTGGCCGCCGGGGGTCTGGAGAGACCCAGTACTTC.

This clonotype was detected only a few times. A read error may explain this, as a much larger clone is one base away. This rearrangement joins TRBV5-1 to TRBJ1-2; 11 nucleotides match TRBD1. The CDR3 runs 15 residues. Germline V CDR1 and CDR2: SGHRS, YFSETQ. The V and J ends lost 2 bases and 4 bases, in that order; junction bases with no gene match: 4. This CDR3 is CASSFGQGAPYGYTF. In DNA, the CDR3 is TGCGCCAGCAGCTTCGGACAGGGGGCTCCCTATGGCTACACCTTC.

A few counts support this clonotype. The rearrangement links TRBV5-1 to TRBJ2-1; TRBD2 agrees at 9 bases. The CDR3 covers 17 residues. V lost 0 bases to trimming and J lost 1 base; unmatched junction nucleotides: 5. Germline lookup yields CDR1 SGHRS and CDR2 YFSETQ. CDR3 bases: TGCGCCAGCAGCTTGGATTCTAGCGGGGCGTCCTACAATGAGCAGTTCTTC. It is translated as CASSLDSSGASYNEQFF.